This T cell receptor (beta chain) was documented in a study of cytomegalovirus exposure and HLA in healthy donors (dated by TCRdb to the late 2010s). Study-level background: The roughly 670 repertoires of the first cohort and the 120 validation repertoires were produced on the same platform, according to a later analysis. The aim of the study was to test whether cataloging public T cell receptors could identify signatures of past pathogen exposure. Along with the approximately 700-subject first cohort, a separate validation cohort of 120 different subjects was used. The study combined high-throughput TCR immunosequencing, statistical association of individual TCRs with disease status, and machine learning to predict cytomegalovirus infection status.

Regarding this clone: The antigen it recognizes is unknown. No base quality information exists; no much larger clone differs at one position.

Separate from the roughly 630-subject first cohort, the validation cohort of more than 90 subjects was the group to which the donors belonged. V loses 8 bases at its end and J loses 1 base; junction bases beyond the gene matches: 8. Taken from the germline V gene, the CDR1 and CDR2 loops are SNHLY and FYNNEI. The CDR3 contains 14 residues, cysteine and phenylalanine counted. The entry retains the CDR3 DNA only, 42 bases that are in frame from base 1. The study at large found these results: The authors suggested that the approach could potentially be extended to other disease states and immunological phenotypes. Cytomegalovirus status was reported to be diagnosed by the classifier with high specificity and sensitivity in both the original and validation cohorts. The validation cohort had no HLA typing available for a later analysis, so co-occurrence within that cohort was assessed over all 130 or so repertoires. In vitro tests confirmed that a few of the cytomegalovirus-associated TCR beta chains recognize cytomegalovirus antigens. While some public TCRs were present in many individuals, most TCR sequences turned up only very rarely across donors. A later analysis found that TCRs clustered in the first cohort also tended to co-occur in the 120 validation repertoires, with approximately 95% of cluster scores above 0. In the study, 150 to 200 TCR beta chains were listed as associated with cytomegalovirus.

Library construction relied on the immunoSEQ multiplex PCR assay. The paper's processing steps were these. A statistical classification framework was developed to diagnose cytomegalovirus status using the catalog of TCR beta chain sequences. The source is immuneACCESS, and TCRdb retained only in-frame sequences with V and J called. Part of the clones is not carried over; for the studies checked, unresolved V genes explain less than half of this, and the remainder is unexplained. That table is the source of V, J and clone size, and D and trimming were worked out from the DNA. For this sample there are 45,000 to 70,000 clones; under 95% appear just once. The leading ten clones occupy 0.8% to 1.2% of the sample.

The sequenced sample consisted of PBMCs. The receptor was isolated from a man between 18 and 35 years old in good health and CMV-seronegative. The chain is encoded by TRBV2 joined to TRBJ2-7; the central 7 bases match TRBD2. The DNA sequence is as follows: TGTGCCAGCGCCGGCGGGAGTGGATCCTACGAGCAGTACTTC. It translates as CASAGGSGSYEQYF.